Sequencing of this T cell receptor (beta chain) was carried out in a study of human T cells and chemical hapten exposure (dated by TCRdb to about 2021). With respect to the entire study: For sensitization, 2% DPC in acetone was applied to a 2 cm by 2 cm area of upper inner arm skin. Most of the patients in the cohort were female, and the cohort covered alopecia areata with under or over 50% scalp involvement, alopecia totalis and alopecia universalis. Patients additionally received weekly therapeutic DPC doses to the scalp throughout the approximately 25-week study period. This study followed changes in the peripheral blood TCR repertoire in vivo during primary and secondary sensitization of alopecia patients to the hapten diphenylcyclopropenone (DPC). The libraries were sequenced as a pool, and the TCR yield per sample differed mostly because of small variations in library volumes within the pool. For TCR sequencing, blood came from some 31 alopecia patients at anywhere from one to four time points (pre-sensitization, 2, 6 and 24 weeks). Patch testing was done on the upper back using Finn chambers containing 0.01% DPC, and results were scored after 6 days according to International Contact Dermatitis Research Group standards. Blood samples were taken from patients before sensitization (week 0) and then at 2, 6 and about 24 weeks after DPC sensitization. Beyond this particular receptor, the publication reports: Repeated subsampling changed both the strength of the expansion versus patch-test correlation and the threshold at which the correlation became significant. Because all patients had alopecia, a presumed autoimmune disease, the immune response of the patients might differ from that of healthy individuals. Expanded TCRs formed significantly more large CDR3 similarity clusters than pre-sensitization or healthy control sets, consistent with antigen-driven responses. No change with DPC sensitization was found in the number of TCRs above 1 in 1000 frequency, and no evidence of global repertoire structure alterations was found. Patch test score correlated positively with the number of PT1 expanded TCRs, reaching significance at thresholds 8, 16 and 32 but not at 4.

This clonotype is a singleton in its sample. There is no known antigen for this receptor. Base qualities are missing; no much larger clone stands one base away. V is trimmed back by 6 bases and J by 6 bases, and the junction contains 8 bases that no gene match accounts for. The CDR3 sequence holds 15 residues, the cysteine and phenylalanine included. Solely the CDR3 DNA is kept, with 45 bases framed from the first base. The CDR1 and CDR2 encoded by the germline V gene (reference sequence) are MNHNY and SVGAGI. The sample's time point label, decoded: patch test 3, about 24 weeks after DPC sensitization. Interpreted using the paper, the treatment or condition label stands for: therapeutic diphenylcyclopropenone sensitization with weekly scalp DPC. Blood at each patch-test visit was drawn before the patch test was applied. Patients were eligible if aged 18 to 70, diagnosed with alopecia and judged suitable for DPC therapy, and pregnant patients were excluded. Total RNA was extracted from unfractionated whole blood that had been collected in Tempus Blood RNA tubes.

Library preparation was by RACE. The listed sequencing device is NextSeq 500. During library preparation, unique molecular identifiers were attached to individual cDNA molecules so that TCRs could be counted in a quantitative, reproducible way. Each blood RNA sample was used to sequence both TCR alpha and TCR beta chains. As for how the authors treated the data: The median number of TCRs per sample was approximately 98,000, ranging from about 23,224 to 690,600. V, J and CDR3 annotation of the TCR reads was performed with the Decombinator software suite. Every sample was subsampled to the same number of TCRs (28,000) for the PS versus PT1 abundance plots. Expanded TCRs were defined as absent before sensitization and observed at least eight times at the 2-week time point. TCRdb reprocessing: public reads trimmed at Q25 with fastp, clones called with MiXCR, in-frame beta chains kept. Rows merge per CDR3 protein into single entries with the most common DNA and genes. These V and J calls rely on TCRdb rather than the paper's analysis. This sample gives 100,000 or so distinct CDR3 sequences in total; 30% to 35% of them show up just once. Together, the top ten hold 2.5% to 3.5% of the sample.

The chain couples TRBV6-6 to TRBJ2-1; TRBD2 fits 10 bases in the junction. The sample consisted of whole blood, taken in connection with sensitization to the hapten diphenylcyclopropenone (DPC). The TCR originated in a man aged 40-49 years with alopecia areata. Some clones in this sample may be carry-over from other donors' samples. The bases read TGTGCCAGCAGGGTTATAGCGGGAGGTGTCAATGAGCAGTTCTTC. Translated, it reads CASRVIAGGVNEQFF.